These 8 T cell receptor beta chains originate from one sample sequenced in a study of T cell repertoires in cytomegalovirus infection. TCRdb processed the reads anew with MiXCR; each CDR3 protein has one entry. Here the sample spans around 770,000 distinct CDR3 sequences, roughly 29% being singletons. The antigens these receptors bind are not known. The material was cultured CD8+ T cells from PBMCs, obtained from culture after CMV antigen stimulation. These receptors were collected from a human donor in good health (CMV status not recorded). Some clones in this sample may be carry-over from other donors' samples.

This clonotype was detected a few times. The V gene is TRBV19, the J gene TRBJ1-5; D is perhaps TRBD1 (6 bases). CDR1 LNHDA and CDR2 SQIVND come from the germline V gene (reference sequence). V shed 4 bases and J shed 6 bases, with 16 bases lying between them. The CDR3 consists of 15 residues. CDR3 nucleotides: TGTGCCAGTAGTAACATACGGGACACCGTTCAGCCCCAGCATTTT. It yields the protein CASSNIRDTVQPQHF.

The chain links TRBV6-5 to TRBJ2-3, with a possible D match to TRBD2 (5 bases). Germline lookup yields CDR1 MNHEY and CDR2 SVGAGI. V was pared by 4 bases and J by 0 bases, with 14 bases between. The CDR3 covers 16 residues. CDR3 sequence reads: CASSSGRGTSTDTQYF. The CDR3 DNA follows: TGTGCCAGCAGTTCTGGGAGAGGAACGAGCACAGATACGCAGTATTTT.

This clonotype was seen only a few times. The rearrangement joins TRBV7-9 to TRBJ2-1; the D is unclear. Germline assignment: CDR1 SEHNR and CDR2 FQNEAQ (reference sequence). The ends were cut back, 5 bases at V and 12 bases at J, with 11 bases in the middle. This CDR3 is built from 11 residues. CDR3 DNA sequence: TGTGCCAGCAGCCCGGGCAGAGGGCAGTTCTTC. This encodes CASSPGRGQFF.

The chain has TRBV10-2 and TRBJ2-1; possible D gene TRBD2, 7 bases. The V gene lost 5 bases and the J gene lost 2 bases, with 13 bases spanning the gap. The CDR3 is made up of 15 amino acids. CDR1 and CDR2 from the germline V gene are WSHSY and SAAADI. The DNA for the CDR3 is TGCGCCAGCAGTATAGGGGGGGCGACCTACAATGAGCAGTTCTTC. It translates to CASSIGGATYNEQFF.

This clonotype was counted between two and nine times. This chain's CDR3 is CATGLAGSYEQYF. CDR3 bases: TGTGCCACGGGACTAGCGGGGTCCTACGAGCAGTACTTC. The rearrangement uses TRBV7-9 and TRBJ2-7; 13 nucleotides align to TRBD2. The CDR3 consists of 13 residues. The V gene's germline CDR1 is SEHNR and CDR2 FQNEAQ (reference sequence). The V gene end was trimmed by 10 bases and the J gene end by 1 base; junction bases not matched to a gene: 1.

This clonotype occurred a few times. CDR3 sequence (DNA): TGTGCCAGCAGTCCGGGACAGGGGGCGAGGAATCAGCCCCAGCATTTT. The encoded protein is CASSPGQGARNQPQHF. V and J are TRBV2 and TRBJ1-5; 12 bases agree with TRBD1. Looked up from germline, CDR1 is SNHLY and CDR2 is FYNNEI. The CDR3 is 16 amino acids. V lost 5 bases, J lost 4 bases, and 6 bases stayed unmatched.

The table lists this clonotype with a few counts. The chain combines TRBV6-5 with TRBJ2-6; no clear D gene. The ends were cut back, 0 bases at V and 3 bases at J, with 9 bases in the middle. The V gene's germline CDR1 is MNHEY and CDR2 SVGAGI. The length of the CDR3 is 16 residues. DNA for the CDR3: TGTGCCAGCAGTTACTCAAGGGTCGGTGGGGCCAACGTCCTGACTTTC. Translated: CASSYSRVGGANVLTF.

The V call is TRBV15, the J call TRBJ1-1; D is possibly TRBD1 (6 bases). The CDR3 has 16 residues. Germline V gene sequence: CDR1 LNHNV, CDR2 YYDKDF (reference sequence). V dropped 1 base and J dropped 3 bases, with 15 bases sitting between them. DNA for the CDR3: TGTGCCACCAGCAGAGGCCCTCCACAGGGCTACACTGAAGCTTTCTTT. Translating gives CATSRGPPQGYTEAFF. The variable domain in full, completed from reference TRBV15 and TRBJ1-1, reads DAMVIQNPRYQVTQFGKPVTLSCSQTLNHNVMYWYQQKSSQAPKLLFHYYDKDFNNEADTPDNFQSRRPNTSFCFLDIRSPGLGDTAMYLCATSRGPPQGYTEAFFGQGTRLTVV.